The 20 T cell receptor beta chains in this list originate from one sample, sequenced in a study of CD8 T cells in Susac syndrome. Reverse transcription of about 0.45 to 1 ug RNA was performed with random hexamers. TCRdb independently ran MiXCR on the immunoSEQ multiplex PCR reads; one entry per CDR3 protein. The table includes around 300,000 distinct CDR3 sequences, approximately 90% detected once. The specimen sequenced was CD4+ T cells from PBMCs. The receptors were gathered from a human donor with multiple sclerosis.

This clonotype came up once. The chain links TRBV5-4 to TRBJ2-3; D is unclear. The V gene's germline CDR1 is SGHNT and CDR2 YYREEE (reference sequence). V lost 1 base and J lost 1, with 16 bases in between. The CDR3 is 17 amino acids. The CDR3: CASSLIKWESGTDTQYF. The CDR3 DNA is TGTGCCAGCAGCTTGATTAAGTGGGAAAGCGGCACAGATACGCAGTATTTT. The variable domain in full, completed from reference TRBV5-4 and TRBJ2-3, reads ETGVTQSPTHLIKTRGQQVTLRCSSQSGHNTVSWYQQALGQGPQFIFQYYREEENGRGNFPPRFSGLQFPNYSSELNVNALELDDSALYLCASSLIKWESGTDTQYFGPGTRLTVL.

The chain has TRBV7-9 and TRBJ2-6, with 12 nucleotides matching TRBD1. After removal of 3 bases from V and 1 base from J, the junction contained 4 bases not matched to a gene. The CDR3 consists of 18 residues. The V gene's germline CDR1 is SEHNR and CDR2 FQNEAQ (reference sequence). This chain's CDR3 is CASSLGQGALSGANVLTF. CDR3 bases: TGTGCCAGCAGCTTGGGACAGGGGGCGTTATCTGGGGCCAACGTCCTGACTTTC.

This clonotype came up once. The chain carries TRBV7-2 and TRBJ1-2, with D uncertain. Trimming took 5 bases from V and 4 from J, leaving 23 bases between them. Germline lookup yields CDR1 SGHTA and CDR2 FQGNSA. The CDR3 runs to 17 residues. This CDR3 is CASSLATVASRFYGYTF. The CDR3, as DNA: TGTGCCAGCAGCCTGGCTACCGTGGCCTCCCGATTCTATGGCTACACCTTC.

This chain joins TRBV19 and TRBJ1-5; TRBD1 might be the D (6 bases). Germline assignment: CDR1 LNHDA and CDR2 SQIVND (reference sequence). Trimming cost V 9 bases and J 4 bases, with 19 bases left between them. CDR3 size: 15 residues. This chain's CDR3 is CASSPTGITNQPQHF. CDR3 DNA: TGTGCCAGCAGCCCCACAGGGATAACGAATCAGCCCCAGCATTTT.

CDR3 bases: TGTGCCAGCAGTTACACAGGGGAAACGGGTCAGCCCCAGCATTTT. It encodes CASSYTGETGQPQHF. This chain connects TRBV6-2 or TRBV6-3 to TRBJ1-5; 7 nucleotides line up with TRBD1. V gave up 2 bases and J gave up 6 bases; unmatched junction bases: 7. The CDR3 runs 15 residues. The germline V gene has CDR1 MNHEY and CDR2 SVGEGT.

CDR3 sequence reads: CANHHRGQLGSDEQYF. The CDR3 coding sequence is TGTGCCAACCATCACAGGGGGCAATTGGGATCGGACGAGCAGTACTTC. The gene calls are TRBV10-3 and TRBJ2-7, with 9 bases fitting TRBD1. J was trimmed by 5 bases and V by 10 bases; bases with no gene match: 18. This CDR3 contains 16 residues. CDR1 ENHRY and CDR2 SYGVKD come from the germline V gene.

This rearrangement joins TRBV4-1 to TRBJ2-3; D gene unclear. V lost 1 base, J lost 5 bases, and 7 bases lay in between. The CDR3 runs 13 residues. Germline CDR1 is MGHRA and CDR2 is YSYEKL. The CDR3: CASSQVVGDTQYF. CDR3 DNA: TGCGCCAGCAGCCAAGTTGTGGGAGATACGCAGTATTTT.

This clonotype was counted a few times. The gene calls are TRBV7-2 and TRBJ2-5, with D perhaps TRBD1 (6 bases). CDR1 SGHTA and CDR2 FQGNSA come from the germline V gene. Trimming stripped 5 bases from V and 5 bases from J, with 9 bases between. The CDR3 is 12 residues long. Here the CDR3 DNA reads TGTGCCAGCAGCACCCAGGGGGAGACCCAGTACTTC. It encodes CASSTQGETQYF.

This chain connects TRBV18 to TRBJ1-1, with TRBD1 matching 7 bases. The CDR3 contains 15 residues. Germline trimming cut 4 bases from V and 2 bases from J; bases unmatched to any gene: 7. Germline CDR1 is KGHSH and CDR2 is LQKENI. This CDR3 is CASSLTGTVNTEAFF. CDR3 DNA: TGTGCCAGCTCACTTACCGGGACAGTAAACACTGAAGCTTTCTTT.

The chain links TRBV12-5 to TRBJ1-1, with TRBD1 as a possible D gene (6 bases). The V gene lost 7 bases and the J gene lost 0 bases, with 21 bases spanning the gap. Germline V gene data show CDR1 as LGHNT and CDR2 as FRNRAP. CDR3 length equals 17 residues. CDR3: CASALVGQGRMNTEAFF. In nucleotides, the CDR3 is TGTGCTAGTGCTCTCGTTGGCCAGGGGAGGATGAACACTGAAGCTTTCTTT.

This chain connects TRBV7-9 to TRBJ1-3; maybe TRBD1 (6 bases). CDR3 length equals 17 residues. V lost 2 bases, J lost 0 bases, and 14 bases lay in between. Germline-derived CDR1 and CDR2 are SEHNR and FQNEAQ (reference sequence). CDR3: CASSLTGTTSSGNTIYF. The CDR3 DNA reads TGTGCCAGCAGCTTAACCGGGACAACCAGCTCTGGAAACACCATATATTTT. Based on the CDR3 plus reference TRBV7-9 and TRBJ1-3, the full variable domain is DTGVSQNPRHKITKRGQNVTFRCDPISEHNRLYWYRQTLGQGPEFLTYFQNEAQLEKSRLLSDRFSAERPKGSFSTLEIQRTEQGDSAMYLCASSLTGTTSSGNTIYFGEGSWLTVV.

The CDR3 is CSGGFGGTEAFF. The CDR3 DNA sequence: TGCAGCGGGGGGTTCGGGGGAACTGAAGCTTTCTTT. V is TRBV29-1 and J is TRBJ1-1; D perhaps matches TRBD1 (5 bases). V was trimmed by 7 bases and J by 5 bases, leaving 14 bases between them. This CDR3 contains 12 residues. CDR1 and CDR2 (germline): SQVTM, ANQGSEA.

V usage is TRBV14 and J usage is TRBJ1-6; the match to TRBD1 covers 7 bases. Germline CDR1 reads SGHDN; CDR2 reads FVKESK. The CDR3 has 14 amino acids. The J segment lost 9 bases and the V segment lost 1 base, leaving 3 bases of the junction unmatched. The CDR3 protein is CASSQGQGRSPLHF. The CDR3 nucleotides read TGTGCCAGCAGCCAAGGACAGGGTCGTTCACCCCTCCACTTT.

The chain joins TRBV13 to TRBJ2-7, with 13 bases identical to TRBD2. After removal of 3 bases from V and 5 bases from J, the junction contained 1 base not matched to a gene. The germline CDR1 and CDR2 sequences are PRHDT and FYEKMQ (reference sequence). The CDR3 extends over 14 amino acids. In nucleotides, the CDR3 is TGTGCCAGCAGCTTTGGACTAGCGGGAGACGAGCAGTACTTC. Its translation: CASSFGLAGDEQYF.

The chain combines TRBV6-5 with TRBJ2-7, with 9 bases lining up with TRBD2. V shed 2 bases, J shed 0 bases, and the junction held 2 bases outside the gene matches. Germline CDR1 MNHEY, CDR2 SVGAGI. The length of the CDR3 is 15 residues. Here the CDR3 DNA reads TGTGCCAGCAGTTACCTAGCGGGGTACTCCTACGAGCAGTACTTC. Its protein is CASSYLAGYSYEQYF.

The chain couples TRBV30 to TRBJ2-2; D is unresolved. Trimming took off 5 bases at V and 7 bases at J, with 8 bases between the two ends. Germline CDR1 is GTSNPN and CDR2 is SVGIG (reference sequence). The CDR3 is made up of 11 amino acids. The CDR3 loop is CAWAPIGELFF. CDR3 DNA: TGTGCCTGGGCGCCGATCGGGGAGCTGTTTTTT. The full variable domain, in which reference TRBV30 and TRBJ2-2 provide the parts outside the CDR3, is SQTIHQWPATLVQPVGSPLSLECTVEGTSNPNLYWYRQAAGRGLQLLFYSVGIGQISSEVPQNLSASRPQDRQFILSSKKLLLSDSGFYLCAWAPIGELFFGEGSRLTVL.

The V gene is TRBV29-1, the J gene TRBJ2-1, with D uncertain. Germline V gives CDR1 SQVTM, CDR2 ANQGSEA. The CDR3 totals 11 residues. V lost 6 bases and J 7 bases, leaving 10 bases between the germline ends. CDR3 region: CSVLPVNEQFF. DNA of the CDR3: TGCAGCGTCCTTCCCGTGAATGAGCAGTTCTTC.

This clonotype has a single count. The chain is built from TRBV20-1 and TRBJ1-6, with 7 bases lining up with TRBD1. This CDR3 is 15 amino acids long. The germline V gene has CDR1 DFQATT and CDR2 SNEGSKA (reference sequence). Unmatched junction bases numbered 10, after V lost 5 bases and J lost 6 bases. Here the CDR3 reads CSAGTPGTVNSPLHF. CDR3 sequence (DNA): TGCAGTGCTGGAACCCCCGGGACAGTTAATTCACCCCTCCACTTT.

The chain couples TRBV19 to TRBJ2-3; D gene ambiguous. V lost 3 bases to trimming and J lost 0 bases, with 13 bases between them. This CDR3 has 16 residues. Germline V gives CDR1 LNHDA, CDR2 SQIVND (reference sequence). The CDR3 region is CASSMGSAPSTDTQYF. The CDR3 DNA reads as TGTGCCAGTAGTATGGGCAGCGCTCCTAGCACAGATACGCAGTATTTT. Full variable domain (missing parts from reference TRBV19 and TRBJ2-3): DGGITQSPKYLFRKEGQNVTLSCEQNLNHDAMYWYRQDPGQGLRLIYYSQIVNDFQKGDIAEGYSVSREKKESFPLTVTSAQKNPTAFYLCASSMGSAPSTDTQYFGPGTRLTVL.

This sequence joins TRBV19 and TRBJ1-2; D is ambiguous. V gave up 7 bases and J gave up 2 bases, with 20 bases separating them. Germline values: CDR1 LNHDA, CDR2 SQIVND (reference sequence). The CDR3 is 16 amino acids. The chain's CDR3 is CASTPQAIGMNYGYTF. Written as DNA, the CDR3 is TGTGCCAGTACTCCCCAAGCTATCGGTATGAACTATGGCTACACCTTC.